These T cell receptor beta chains were read from a single sample in a study of cytomegalovirus exposure and HLA in healthy donors. The repertoire was sequenced with immunoSEQ multiplex PCR; TCRdb's copy has only in-frame clones and lacks some. The sample has 220,000 or so clones; the top ten hold 0.95% to 1.3%. The sequencing sample was made of PBMCs. Receptors originate from a girl aged 2 to 10 in good health and CMV-seropositive. Each CDR3 is given with its conserved first and last residue. D genes are given only for firm matches.

j_gene: TRBJ2-5; d_gene: .; v_gene: TRBV5-6; CDR3aa: CASSGLEGQGAHRETQYF; CDR3nt: TGTGCCAGCAGCGGATTGGAGGGGCAAGGAGCCCATCGAGAGACCCAGTACTTC
j_gene: TRBJ1-1; d_gene: .; v_gene: TRBV6-4; CDR3aa: CASSDPTPTGVNTEAFF; CDR3nt: TGTGCCAGCAGTGACCCGACCCCTACGGGAGTAAACACTGAAGCTTTCTTT
j_gene: TRBJ2-7; d_gene: .; v_gene: TRBV9; CDR3aa: CASSVAGLGEQYF; CDR3nt: TGTGCCAGCAGCGTAGCTGGCCTGGGCGAGCAGTACTTC
j_gene: TRBJ2-3; d_gene: .; v_gene: TRBV9; CDR3aa: CASSVGPPTDTQYF; CDR3nt: TGTGCCAGCAGCGTAGGGCCCCCCACAGATACGCAGTATTTT
j_gene: TRBJ1-1; d_gene: TRBD1; v_gene: TRBV7-9; CDR3aa: CASSLAVQGAEAFF; CDR3nt: TGTGCCAGCAGCTTAGCGGTACAGGGGGCTGAAGCTTTCTTT
j_gene: TRBJ2-3; d_gene: TRBD2; v_gene: TRBV6-4; CDR3aa: CASSVSGTTDTQYF; CDR3nt: TGTGCCAGCAGTGTTAGCGGGACCACAGATACGCAGTATTTT
j_gene: TRBJ1-2; d_gene: .; v_gene: TRBV11-2; CDR3aa: CASSLLTGVYGYTF; CDR3nt: TGTGCCAGCAGCTTACTTACGGGGGTCTATGGCTACACCTTC
j_gene: TRBJ1-3; d_gene: .; v_gene: TRBV15; CDR3aa: CATSRAAGNTIYF; CDR3nt: TGTGCCACCAGCAGAGCAGCTGGAAACACCATATATTTT
j_gene: TRBJ1-2; d_gene: .; v_gene: TRBV4-1; CDR3aa: CASSHLVRRAYGYTF; CDR3nt: TGCGCCAGCAGCCATCTTGTCCGAAGAGCCTATGGCTACACCTTC
j_gene: TRBJ1-5; d_gene: TRBD1; v_gene: TRBV27; CDR3aa: CASSPLQGPAQPQHF; CDR3nt: TGTGCCAGCAGTCCGTTACAGGGGCCAGCGCAGCCCCAGCATTTT
j_gene: TRBJ2-1; d_gene: TRBD2; v_gene: TRBV7-2; CDR3aa: CASSSMGLAGFFDSTVF; CDR3nt: TGTGCCAGCAGCTCGATGGGACTAGCGGGGTTTTTTGATTCTACGGTCTTC
j_gene: TRBJ1-5; d_gene: .; v_gene: TRBV11-2; CDR3aa: CASSLSGSDQPQHF; CDR3nt: TGTGCCAGCAGCTTAAGTGGGAGCGATCAGCCCCAGCATTTT
j_gene: TRBJ2-3; d_gene: TRBD2; v_gene: TRBV19; CDR3aa: CASSIPVAGGHTDTQYF; CDR3nt: TGTGCCAGTAGTATCCCTGTAGCGGGAGGACACACAGATACGCAGTATTTT
j_gene: TRBJ2-3; d_gene: .; v_gene: TRBV6-5; CDR3aa: CASSPRESTDTQYF; CDR3nt: TGTGCCAGCAGTCCCCGGGAAAGCACAGATACGCAGTATTTT
j_gene: TRBJ2-4; d_gene: TRBD2; v_gene: TRBV27; CDR3aa: CASSYTSGRGLIAKNIQYF; CDR3nt: TGTGCCAGCAGTTACACTAGCGGGAGGGGCTTGATAGCCAAAAACATTCAGTACTTC
j_gene: TRBJ2-7; d_gene: .; v_gene: TRBV28; CDR3aa: CASSLQGGYEQYF; CDR3nt: TGTGCCAGCAGTTTGCAGGGGGGATACGAGCAGTACTTC
j_gene: TRBJ1-4; d_gene: TRBD1; v_gene: TRBV11-2; CDR3aa: CASSPTTGVGEKLFF; CDR3nt: TGTGCCAGCAGCCCAACGACAGGGGTAGGAGAAAAACTGTTTTTT
j_gene: TRBJ1-4; d_gene: TRBD1; v_gene: TRBV2; CDR3aa: CASSGRGLGEKLFF; CDR3nt: TGTGCCAGCAGTGGGAGGGGGCTCGGGGAAAAACTGTTTTTT
j_gene: TRBJ1-4; d_gene: TRBD1; v_gene: TRBV5-8; CDR3aa: CASSWTGTGDEKLFF; CDR3nt: TGTGCCAGCAGCTGGACCGGGACAGGGGATGAAAAACTGTTTTTT
j_gene: TRBJ1-2; d_gene: .; v_gene: TRBV5-1; CDR3aa: CASSLAGDYGYTF; CDR3nt: TGCGCCAGCAGCTTGGCGGGGGACTATGGCTACACCTTC
j_gene: TRBJ2-1; d_gene: TRBD1; v_gene: TRBV9; CDR3aa: CASSVDGTGGQRQFF; CDR3nt: TGTGCCAGCAGCGTAGACGGGACAGGGGGCCAGCGGCAGTTCTTC
j_gene: TRBJ2-7; d_gene: .; v_gene: TRBV6-5; CDR3aa: CASSYVGLPSYEQYF; CDR3nt: TGTGCCAGCAGTTACGTGGGACTGCCCTCCTACGAGCAGTACTTC
j_gene: TRBJ2-3; d_gene: .; v_gene: TRBV11-1; CDR3aa: CASSLGSRTDFTDTQYF; CDR3nt: TGTGCCAGCAGCTTAGGTTCCCGGACTGACTTCACAGATACGCAGTATTTT
j_gene: TRBJ2-2; d_gene: .; v_gene: TRBV4-2; CDR3aa: CASSQDPRTPNTGELFF; CDR3nt: TGTGCCAGCAGCCAAGACCCCAGGACTCCGAACACCGGGGAGCTGTTTTTT
j_gene: TRBJ2-7; d_gene: TRBD2; v_gene: TRBV2; CDR3aa: CASSGSGSSYEQYF; CDR3nt: TGTGCCAGCAGTGGGAGCGGGAGCTCGTACGAGCAGTACTTC
j_gene: TRBJ1-5; d_gene: TRBD1; v_gene: TRBV7-9; CDR3aa: CASSYGTVGSNQPQHF; CDR3nt: TGTGCCAGCAGCTACGGGACAGTTGGGTCCAATCAGCCCCAGCATTTT
j_gene: TRBJ2-5; d_gene: .; v_gene: TRBV10-1; CDR3aa: CASSEVSEGTQYF; CDR3nt: TGCGCCAGCAGTGAAGTCAGCGAAGGGACCCAGTACTTC
j_gene: TRBJ2-1; d_gene: TRBD1; v_gene: TRBV6-5; CDR3aa: CASSYRQGGFEQFF; CDR3nt: TGTGCCAGCAGTTATCGACAGGGGGGTTTTGAGCAGTTCTTC
j_gene: TRBJ1-1; d_gene: TRBD1; v_gene: TRBV7-9; CDR3aa: CASSLTGDEAFF; CDR3nt: TGTGCCAGCAGCTTAACAGGGGATGAAGCTTTCTTT
j_gene: TRBJ2-6; d_gene: TRBD2; v_gene: TRBV13; CDR3aa: CASSLGLLAPGANVLTF; CDR3nt: TGTGCCAGCAGTCTGGGACTACTAGCTCCTGGGGCCAACGTCCTGACTTTC
j_gene: TRBJ2-3; d_gene: .; v_gene: TRBV7-7; CDR3aa: CASSPMITSTDTQYF; CDR3nt: TGTGCTAGCAGCCCGATGATCACTAGCACAGATACGCAGTATTTT
j_gene: TRBJ1-1; d_gene: .; v_gene: TRBV5-1; CDR3aa: CASRTLTGPEAFF; CDR3nt: TGCGCCAGCCGTACTCTGACAGGCCCTGAAGCTTTCTTT
j_gene: TRBJ2-7; d_gene: .; v_gene: TRBV15; CDR3aa: CATSSRATTYEQYF; CDR3nt: TGTGCCACCAGCAGTCGAGCAACCACCTACGAGCAGTACTTC
j_gene: TRBJ2-7; d_gene: TRBD2; v_gene: TRBV18; CDR3aa: CASSPPSGSHEQYF; CDR3nt: TGTGCCAGCTCACCACCTAGCGGGAGCCACGAGCAGTACTTC
j_gene: TRBJ2-7; d_gene: TRBD2; v_gene: TRBV7-8; CDR3aa: CASSLESGSNYEQYF; CDR3nt: TGTGCCAGCAGCTTAGAAAGCGGGAGTAACTACGAGCAGTACTTC
j_gene: TRBJ2-1; d_gene: TRBD2; v_gene: TRBV13; CDR3aa: CASSARTSGSYNEQFF; CDR3nt: TGTGCCAGCAGCGCCCGTACTAGCGGATCCTACAATGAGCAGTTCTTC
j_gene: TRBJ2-5; d_gene: .; v_gene: TRBV18; CDR3aa: CASSLREGQETQYF; CDR3nt: TGTGCCAGCTCACTCCGGGAAGGCCAAGAGACCCAGTACTTC
j_gene: TRBJ2-1; d_gene: TRBD1; v_gene: TRBV5-1; CDR3aa: CASSAQTGIDNNEQFF; CDR3nt: TGCGCCAGCAGCGCCCAGACAGGGATCGACAACAATGAGCAGTTCTTC
j_gene: TRBJ2-1; d_gene: TRBD2; v_gene: TRBV18; CDR3aa: CASSPGSQRELQFF; CDR3nt: TGTGCCAGCTCACCCGGGTCCCAGCGGGAGTTGCAGTTCTTC
j_gene: TRBJ1-2; d_gene: .; v_gene: TRBV29-1; CDR3aa: CSVEAKGEF; CDR3nt: TGCAGCGTTGAGGCGAAGGGGGAATTC
j_gene: TRBJ2-3; d_gene: .; v_gene: TRBV5-5; CDR3aa: CASSLVAAASTDTQYF; CDR3nt: TGTGCCAGCAGCTTGGTAGCAGCGGCCTCCACAGATACGCAGTATTTT
j_gene: TRBJ2-7; d_gene: .; v_gene: TRBV7-2; CDR3aa: CASTLENWGVRIDEQYF; CDR3nt: TGTGCCAGCACATTGGAGAATTGGGGGGTTCGGATTGACGAGCAGTACTTC